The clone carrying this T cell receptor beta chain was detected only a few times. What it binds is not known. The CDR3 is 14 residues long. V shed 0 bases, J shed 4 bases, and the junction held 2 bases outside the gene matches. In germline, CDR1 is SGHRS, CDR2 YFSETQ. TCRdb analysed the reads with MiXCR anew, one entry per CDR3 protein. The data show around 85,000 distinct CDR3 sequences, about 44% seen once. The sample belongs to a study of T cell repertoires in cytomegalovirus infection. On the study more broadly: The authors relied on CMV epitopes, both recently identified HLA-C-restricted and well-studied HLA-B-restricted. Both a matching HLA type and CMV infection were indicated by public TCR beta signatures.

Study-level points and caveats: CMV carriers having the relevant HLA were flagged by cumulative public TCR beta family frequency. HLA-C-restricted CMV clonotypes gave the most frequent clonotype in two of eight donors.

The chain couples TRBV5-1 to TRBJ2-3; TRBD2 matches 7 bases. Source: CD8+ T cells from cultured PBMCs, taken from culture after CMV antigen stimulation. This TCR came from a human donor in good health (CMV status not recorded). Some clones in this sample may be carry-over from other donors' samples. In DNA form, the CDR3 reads TGCGCCAGCAGCTTGGATGGACTAGCAGATACGCAGTATTTT. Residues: CASSLDGLADTQYF.